The source of this TCR beta chain is a study of blood T cell repertoires in COVID-19. Repertoires were generated with immunoSEQ multiplex PCR, while TCRdb's copy carries only in-frame clones and drops some. The sample yields approximately 190,000 clones, approximately 86% seen once. Germline V gene data show CDR1 as SGHAT and CDR2 as FQNNGV. Trimming took off 8 bases at V and 1 base at J, with 17 bases between the two ends. The CDR3 extends over 15 amino acids. Adults between about 18 and 95 years of age took part from more than 20 US areas. The chain recombines TRBV11-2 with TRBJ2-5, with D possibly matching TRBD2 (5 bases). Sequenced sample: PBMCs or T cells enriched from blood (not recorded which). This TCR was recovered from a woman between 55 and 75 years old with acute COVID-19. The CDR3 is CASGRGVMAQETQYF. DNA of the CDR3: TGTGCCAGCGGACGGGGAGTCATGGCCCAAGAGACCCAGTACTTC.